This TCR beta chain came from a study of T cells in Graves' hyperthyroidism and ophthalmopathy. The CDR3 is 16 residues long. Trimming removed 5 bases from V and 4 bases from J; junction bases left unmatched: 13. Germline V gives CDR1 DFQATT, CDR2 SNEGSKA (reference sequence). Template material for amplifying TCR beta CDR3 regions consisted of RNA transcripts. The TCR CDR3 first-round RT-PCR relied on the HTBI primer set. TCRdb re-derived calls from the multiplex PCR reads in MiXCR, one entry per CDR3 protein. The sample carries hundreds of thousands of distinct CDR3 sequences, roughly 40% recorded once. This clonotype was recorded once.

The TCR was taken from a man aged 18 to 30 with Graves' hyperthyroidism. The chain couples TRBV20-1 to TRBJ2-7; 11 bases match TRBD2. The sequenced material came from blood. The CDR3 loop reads CSALGLAGGRLYEQYF. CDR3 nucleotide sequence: TGCAGTGCTCTCGGGCTAGCGGGGGGACGATTGTACGAGCAGTACTTC.